This T cell receptor (beta chain) was sequenced for a study of blood T cell repertoires in COVID-19. Study-wide context: Sample material is recorded as cDNA or gDNA derived from T cells, B-cell-depleted T cells, or PBMCs.

Authors' data handling: Scientists estimated how many nucleated cells there were by amplifying reference gene primers. TCRdb's table, derived via immunoSEQ multiplex PCR, lists solely in-frame clones and lacks some. V and J calls plus clone size are reproduced from that table; the DNA served to infer D and trimming. Of fewer than 200,000 clones listed, under 90% were seen once; the top ten hold 9.5% to 15%. Germline lookup yields CDR1 SGHAT and CDR2 FQNNGV. Trimming pared 5 bases from V and 1 base from J, leaving 11 bases between. The CDR3 spans 14 residues. A few counts support this clone. The sample carries other DNA sequences with the same CDR3. Participants had their cohort set by participant-reported clinical history.

The rearrangement joins TRBV11-2 to TRBJ1-1; D may be TRBD1 (6 bases). The clonotype originates from a man aged 45 to 65 who had recovered from COVID-19. Sequenced sample: PBMCs or T cells enriched from blood (not recorded which). The CDR3 sequence is CASSKQQGNTEAFF. DNA of the CDR3: TGTGCCAGCAGCAAACAACAGGGGAACACTGAAGCTTTCTTT.